These 4 T cell receptor beta chains share one sample of origin, sequenced in a study of chemoradiotherapy in HPV16-positive cancers. Profiling relied on immunoSEQ multiplex PCR, and the TCRdb table lists in-frame clones only, not all of them. The sample has approximately 12,000 clones; about 77% are singletons. The sample was gathered from a patient who underwent chemoradiotherapy. The receptors originated from a human donor with HPV-associated anogenital cancer.

The chain uses TRBV4-1 and TRBJ2-7; D is perhaps TRBD2 (6 bases). The ends were cut back, 0 bases at V and 2 bases at J, with 14 bases in the middle. CDR1 and CDR2 from the germline V gene are MGHRA and YSYEKL. The CDR3 is 16 amino acids. The DNA of the CDR3 is TGCGCCAGCAGCCAAGATCGCGGGACTGGAGCCTACGAGCAGTACTTC. This gives the protein CASSQDRGTGAYEQYF.

The chain combines TRBV7-2 with TRBJ1-2; D remains ambiguous. The CDR3 sequence is 14 residues long. Trimming took off 1 base at V and 1 base at J, with 7 bases between the two ends. Germline lookup yields CDR1 SGHTA and CDR2 FQGNSA. This chain's CDR3 is CASSLVGLNYGYTF. The CDR3 DNA is TGTGCCAGCAGCTTAGTAGGACTTAACTATGGCTACACCTTC. Supplemented by reference TRBV7-2 and TRBJ1-2, the full variable domain reads GAGVSQSPSNKVTEKGKDVELRCDPISGHTALYWYRQSLGQGLEFLIYFQGNSAPDKSGLPSDRFSAERTGGSVSTLTIQRTQQEDSAVYLCASSLVGLNYGYTFGSGTRLTVV.

V is TRBV28 and J is TRBJ1-5; 7 bases align to TRBD1. The germline V gene has CDR1 MDHEN and CDR2 SYDVKM. The CDR3 runs to 15 residues. With V trimmed by 5 bases and J by 2 bases, 6 bases remained unmatched. The CDR3 DNA reads as TGTGCCAGCAGTCGACAGGGTCGGGGCAATCAGCCCCAGCATTTT. Its protein product is CASSRQGRGNQPQHF.

This clone was counted once. The CDR3 sequence is CASSLATGGPRIEQYF. Written as DNA, the CDR3 is TGTGCCAGCAGCCTGGCTACGGGAGGGCCGAGGATAGAGCAGTACTTC. This chain uses TRBV28 with TRBJ2-7; 8 bases are a match to TRBD2. Per germline, CDR1 MDHEN and CDR2 SYDVKM. This CDR3 comprises 16 residues. J gave up 7 bases and V 6 bases, and 17 bases lay outside the gene matches.